The sequence of this T cell receptor beta chain was determined in a study of T cell responses to AZD1222 COVID-19 vaccine. Investigators merged groups given second doses at roughly 4 or roughly 12 weeks. A word on this clone: Its antigen is currently unknown.

The data were produced by immunoSEQ multiplex PCR, yet TCRdb's version contains in-frame clones alone and is incomplete. The data show about 140,000 clones, around 90% seen once. CDR1 LGHNA and CDR2 YSLEER come from the germline V gene. V lost 0 bases, J lost 2 bases, and 10 bases lay in between. This CDR3 has 15 residues. The study, taken as a whole, reports: Baseline serology detected seropositivity in only six or seven AZD1222 recipients. Donors, mostly white British, included more females; clonal diversity was possibly underestimated. The CD4 TCRs associated with vaccination extended across spike and predominated at 160-218 and 743-854.

The clonotype was recovered from an adult who received the AZD1222 COVID-19 vaccine. V is TRBV4-3 and J is TRBJ1-2; D perhaps matches TRBD1 (6 bases). This sample comprised peripheral blood, obtained 28 days after the second AZD1222 dose. The DNA for the CDR3 is TGCGCCAGCAGCCAAGATAGGGGACAAAACTATGGCTACACCTTC. Amino acids: CASSQDRGQNYGYTF.